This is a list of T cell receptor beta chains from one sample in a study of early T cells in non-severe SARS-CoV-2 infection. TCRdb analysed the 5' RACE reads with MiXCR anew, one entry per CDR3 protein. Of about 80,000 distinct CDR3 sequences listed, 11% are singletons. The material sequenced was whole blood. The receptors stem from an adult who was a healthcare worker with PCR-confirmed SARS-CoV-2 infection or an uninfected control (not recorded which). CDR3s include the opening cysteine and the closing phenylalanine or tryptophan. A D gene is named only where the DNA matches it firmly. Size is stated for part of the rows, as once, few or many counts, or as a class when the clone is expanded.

cdr3_aa: CASSGTENYGYTF; cdr3_nt: TGTGCCAGCAGCGGGACAGAAAACTATGGCTACACCTTC; v_call: TRBV6-1; j_call: TRBJ1-2; d_call: TRBD1; clone_size: .
cdr3_aa: CASSQAIRSGGPTDTQYF; cdr3_nt: TGCGCCAGCAGCCAAGCTATCCGTAGCGGGGGGCCCACAGATACGCAGTATTTT; v_call: TRBV4-3; j_call: TRBJ2-3; d_call: TRBD2; clone_size: many
cdr3_aa: CASSESRDTDTQYF; cdr3_nt: TGTGCCAGCAGTGAATCCAGGGACACAGATACGCAGTATTTT; v_call: TRBV25-1; j_call: TRBJ2-3; d_call: .; clone_size: .
cdr3_aa: CASSPWEGRTEAFF; cdr3_nt: TGTGCCAGCAGCCCCTGGGAGGGACGGACTGAAGCTTTCTTT; v_call: TRBV11-2; j_call: TRBJ1-1; d_call: .; clone_size: many
cdr3_aa: CAISEPDSQETQYF; cdr3_nt: TGTGCCATCAGTGAACCGGACAGTCAAGAGACCCAGTACTTC; v_call: TRBV10-3; j_call: TRBJ2-5; d_call: .; clone_size: many
cdr3_aa: CASSEPGTISYEQYF; cdr3_nt: TGTGCCAGCAGTGAACCGGGGACTATCTCCTACGAGCAGTACTTC; v_call: TRBV6-2/TRBV6-3; j_call: TRBJ2-7; d_call: TRBD2; clone_size: many
cdr3_aa: CASSLVSDNQPQHF; cdr3_nt: TGTGCCAGCAGTTTAGTGTCTGACAATCAGCCCCAGCATTTT; v_call: TRBV12-3/TRBV12-4; j_call: TRBJ1-5; d_call: .; clone_size: few
cdr3_aa: CSARKGQGLDEQFF; cdr3_nt: TGCAGTGCTAGGAAGGGACAGGGGCTGGATGAGCAGTTCTTC; v_call: TRBV20-1; j_call: TRBJ2-1; d_call: TRBD1; clone_size: many
cdr3_aa: CASSQADGISGNTIYF; cdr3_nt: TGTGCCAGCAGCCAAGCAGACGGTATCTCTGGAAACACCATATATTTT; v_call: TRBV3-1; j_call: TRBJ1-3; d_call: .; clone_size: few
cdr3_aa: CASGLVRIGRNTEAFF; cdr3_nt: TGTGCTAGTGGTTTGGTACGAATAGGGAGGAACACTGAAGCTTTCTTT; v_call: TRBV12-5; j_call: TRBJ1-1; d_call: .; clone_size: .
cdr3_aa: CASSKGHAYEQYF; cdr3_nt: TGTGCCAGCAGCAAGGGACACGCCTACGAGCAGTACTTC; v_call: TRBV21-1; j_call: TRBJ2-7; d_call: .; clone_size: many
cdr3_aa: CASSQVLGQGAEQYF; cdr3_nt: TGTGCCAGCAGCCAAGTCCTAGGACAGGGAGCCGAGCAGTACTTC; v_call: TRBV14; j_call: TRBJ2-7; d_call: TRBD1; clone_size: .
cdr3_aa: CASSYNAYEQYF; cdr3_nt: TGTGCCAGCAGTTACAACGCCTACGAGCAGTACTTC; v_call: TRBV6-2/TRBV6-3; j_call: TRBJ2-7; d_call: .; clone_size: .
cdr3_aa: CSARGPRGHTEAFF; cdr3_nt: TGCAGTGCTAGGGGACCCAGGGGGCATACTGAAGCTTTCTTT; v_call: TRBV20-1; j_call: TRBJ1-1; d_call: TRBD1; clone_size: many
cdr3_aa: CASSVGDLRDTQYF; cdr3_nt: TGCGCCAGCAGTGTCGGGGACCTTCGGGATACGCAGTATTTT; v_call: TRBV10-1; j_call: TRBJ2-3; d_call: .; clone_size: .
cdr3_aa: CASSVDEGQYSPLHF; cdr3_nt: TGTGCCAGCAGCGTAGATGAGGGGCAGTATTCACCCCTCCACTTT; v_call: TRBV9; j_call: TRBJ1-6; d_call: .; clone_size: .
cdr3_aa: CASSLWRRTEQYF; cdr3_nt: TGTGCCAGCAGCTTATGGCGGCGGACCGAGCAGTACTTC; v_call: TRBV7-8; j_call: TRBJ2-7; d_call: .; clone_size: many
cdr3_aa: CASSQARTGAYEQYF; cdr3_nt: TGCGCCAGCAGCCAAGCGAGGACAGGGGCCTACGAGCAGTACTTC; v_call: TRBV4-3; j_call: TRBJ2-7; d_call: TRBD1; clone_size: many
cdr3_aa: CASSVGTGTEAFF; cdr3_nt: TGTGCCAGCAGCGTAGGGACAGGCACTGAAGCTTTCTTT; v_call: TRBV9; j_call: TRBJ1-1; d_call: TRBD1; clone_size: .
cdr3_aa: CASSLPGGAKRETQYF; cdr3_nt: TGTGCCAGCAGTTTACCCGGGGGGGCTAAGCGAGAGACCCAGTACTTC; v_call: TRBV28; j_call: TRBJ2-5; d_call: TRBD2; clone_size: many
cdr3_aa: CASSVGTTNEKLFF; cdr3_nt: TGTGCCAGCAGTGTCGGGACAACTAATGAAAAACTGTTTTTT; v_call: TRBV12-3/TRBV12-4; j_call: TRBJ1-4; d_call: .; clone_size: .
cdr3_aa: CASSWGRGTGELFF; cdr3_nt: TGTGCCAGCAGTTGGGGGAGAGGCACCGGGGAGCTGTTTTTT; v_call: TRBV27; j_call: TRBJ2-2; d_call: .; clone_size: .
cdr3_aa: CASSYVMAVSDAFF; cdr3_nt: TGTGCCAGCAGTTACGTGATGGCAGTCAGTGATGCTTTCTTT; v_call: TRBV6-2/TRBV6-3; j_call: TRBJ1-1; d_call: .; clone_size: .
cdr3_aa: CASSLGTGAGTQYF; cdr3_nt: TGTGCCAGCAGCTTAGGAACTGGGGCGGGCACGCAGTATTTT; v_call: TRBV7-6; j_call: TRBJ2-3; d_call: .; clone_size: .
cdr3_aa: CASSQDRDSAIYEQYF; cdr3_nt: TGTGCCAGCAGCCAAGATAGGGACAGTGCCATTTACGAGCAGTACTTC; v_call: TRBV14; j_call: TRBJ2-7; d_call: TRBD1; clone_size: few
cdr3_aa: CASSLAGGVTDTQYF; cdr3_nt: TGCGCCAGCAGCCTAGCGGGGGGAGTGACAGATACGCAGTATTTT; v_call: TRBV5-1; j_call: TRBJ2-3; d_call: TRBD2; clone_size: many
cdr3_aa: CASSQGNQPQHF; cdr3_nt: TGTGCCAGCAGCCAGGGGAATCAGCCCCAGCATTTT; v_call: TRBV4-2; j_call: TRBJ1-5; d_call: .; clone_size: many
cdr3_aa: CASSLVAGGKTDTQYF; cdr3_nt: TGTGCCAGCAGCTTAGTTGCAGGGGGCAAGACAGATACGCAGTATTTT; v_call: TRBV7-8; j_call: TRBJ2-3; d_call: TRBD1; clone_size: many
cdr3_aa: CASSQGRGQGGGAFF; cdr3_nt: TGTGCCAGCAGCCAAGGGCGGGGGCAGGGCGGCGGAGCTTTCTTT; v_call: TRBV3-1; j_call: TRBJ1-1; d_call: .; clone_size: many
cdr3_aa: CASSQVVAQPQHF; cdr3_nt: TGCGCCAGCAGCCAAGTGGTAGCTCAGCCCCAGCATTTT; v_call: TRBV4-1; j_call: TRBJ1-5; d_call: .; clone_size: many
cdr3_aa: CASSFQGEFGYTF; cdr3_nt: TGTGCCAGCAGTTTCCAGGGAGAGTTCGGCTACACCTTC; v_call: TRBV12-3/TRBV12-4; j_call: TRBJ1-2; d_call: .; clone_size: many
cdr3_aa: CASSDRGPENTIYF; cdr3_nt: TGCGCCAGCAGTGACAGGGGGCCAGAAAACACCATATATTTT; v_call: TRBV10-2; j_call: TRBJ1-3; d_call: TRBD1; clone_size: many
cdr3_aa: CASSPQIRQGRETQYF; cdr3_nt: TGCGCCAGCAGCCCCCAAATCCGACAGGGCCGAGAGACCCAGTACTTC; v_call: TRBV5-1; j_call: TRBJ2-5; d_call: TRBD1; clone_size: many
cdr3_aa: CASRPGTSGNEQYF; cdr3_nt: TGTGCCAGCAGACCTGGGACTAGCGGGAACGAGCAGTACTTC; v_call: TRBV5-6; j_call: TRBJ2-7; d_call: TRBD2; clone_size: many
cdr3_aa: CASSYPRGGGTEAFF; cdr3_nt: TGTGCCAGCAGTTACCCGCGGGGGGGTGGCACTGAAGCTTTCTTT; v_call: TRBV6-5; j_call: TRBJ1-1; d_call: .; clone_size: .